This paragraph covers one TCR beta chain sequence. This CDR3 comprises 15 residues. Germline CDR1 MGHRA, CDR2 YSYEKL. V was pared by 1 base and J by 5 bases, with 5 bases of the junction left unmatched. Profiling relied on immunoSEQ multiplex PCR, and the TCRdb table lists in-frame clones only, not all of them. The sample yields fewer than 65,000 clones, 81% seen once. This specimen belongs to a study of PD-L1 blockade in urothelial cancer. Indicated time point: pretreatment peripheral blood. V is TRBV4-1 and J is TRBJ2-5, with 9 bases aligning to TRBD1. The material was PBMCs, obtained around atezolizumab (anti-PD-L1) treatment. The source of this sequence is a man between 70 and 80 years old with urothelial cancer. CDR3 protein: CASSQGQGGSETQYF. In nucleotides, the CDR3 is TGCGCCAGCAGCCAAGGACAGGGGGGATCTGAGACCCAGTACTTC.